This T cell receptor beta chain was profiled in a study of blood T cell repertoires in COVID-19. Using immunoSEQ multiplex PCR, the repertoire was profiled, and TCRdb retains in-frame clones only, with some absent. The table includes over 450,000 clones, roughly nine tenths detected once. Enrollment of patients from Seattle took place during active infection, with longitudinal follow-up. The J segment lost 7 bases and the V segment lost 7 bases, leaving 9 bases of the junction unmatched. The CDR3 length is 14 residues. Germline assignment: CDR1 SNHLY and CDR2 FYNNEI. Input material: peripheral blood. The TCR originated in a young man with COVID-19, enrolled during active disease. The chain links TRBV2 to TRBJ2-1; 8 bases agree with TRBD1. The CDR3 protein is CASNLKTGDNEQFF. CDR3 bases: TGTGCCAGCAATTTAAAGACAGGGGATAATGAGCAGTTCTTC.